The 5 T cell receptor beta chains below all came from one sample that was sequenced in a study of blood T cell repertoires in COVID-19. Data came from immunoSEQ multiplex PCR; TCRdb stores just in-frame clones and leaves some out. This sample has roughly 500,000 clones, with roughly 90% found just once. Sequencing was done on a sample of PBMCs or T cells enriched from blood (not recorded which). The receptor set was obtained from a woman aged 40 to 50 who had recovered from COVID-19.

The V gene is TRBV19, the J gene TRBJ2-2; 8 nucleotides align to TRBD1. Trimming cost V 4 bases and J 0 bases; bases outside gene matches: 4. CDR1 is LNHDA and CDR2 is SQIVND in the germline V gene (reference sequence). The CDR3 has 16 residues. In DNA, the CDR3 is TGTGCCAGTAGTAGGCGGACAGGGACGAACACCGGGGAGCTGTTTTTT. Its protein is CASSRRTGTNTGELFF.

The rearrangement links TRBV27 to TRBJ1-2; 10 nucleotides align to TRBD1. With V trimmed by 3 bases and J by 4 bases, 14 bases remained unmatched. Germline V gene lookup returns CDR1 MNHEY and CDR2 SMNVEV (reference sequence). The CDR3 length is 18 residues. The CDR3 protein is CASSLRGQGPLYSYGYTF. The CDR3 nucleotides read TGTGCCAGCAGTTTGCGGGGACAGGGGCCGCTTTACAGCTATGGCTACACCTTC.

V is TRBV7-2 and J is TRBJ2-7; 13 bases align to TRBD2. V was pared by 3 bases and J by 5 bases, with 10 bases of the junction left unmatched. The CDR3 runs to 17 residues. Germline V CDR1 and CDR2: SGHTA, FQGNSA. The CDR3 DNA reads TGTGCCAGCAGCTTGGGATGGACTAGCGGGAGAGGCAACGAGCAGTACTTC. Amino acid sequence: CASSLGWTSGRGNEQYF.

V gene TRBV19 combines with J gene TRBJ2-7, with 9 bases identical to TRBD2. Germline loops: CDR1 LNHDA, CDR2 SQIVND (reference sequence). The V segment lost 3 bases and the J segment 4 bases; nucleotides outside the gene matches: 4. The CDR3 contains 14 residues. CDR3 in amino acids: CASSIASGIYEQYF. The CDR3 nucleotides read TGTGCCAGTAGTATTGCTAGCGGGATATACGAGCAGTACTTC. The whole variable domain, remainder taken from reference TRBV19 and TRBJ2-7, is DGGITQSPKYLFRKEGQNVTLSCEQNLNHDAMYWYRQDPGQGLRLIYYSQIVNDFQKGDIAEGYSVSREKKESFPLTVTSAQKNPTAFYLCASSIASGIYEQYFGPGTRLTVT.

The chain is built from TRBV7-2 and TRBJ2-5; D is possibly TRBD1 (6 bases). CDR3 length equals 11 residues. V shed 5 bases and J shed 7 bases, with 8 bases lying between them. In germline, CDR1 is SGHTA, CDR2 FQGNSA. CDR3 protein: CASSQGGTQYF. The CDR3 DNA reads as TGTGCCAGCAGCCAAGGGGGGACCCAGTACTTC. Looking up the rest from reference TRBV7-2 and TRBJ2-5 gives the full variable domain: GAGVSQSPSNKVTEKGKDVELRCDPISGHTALYWYRQSLGQGLEFLIYFQGNSAPDKSGLPSDRFSAERTGGSVSTLTIQRTQQEDSAVYLCASSQGGTQYFGPGTRLLVL.